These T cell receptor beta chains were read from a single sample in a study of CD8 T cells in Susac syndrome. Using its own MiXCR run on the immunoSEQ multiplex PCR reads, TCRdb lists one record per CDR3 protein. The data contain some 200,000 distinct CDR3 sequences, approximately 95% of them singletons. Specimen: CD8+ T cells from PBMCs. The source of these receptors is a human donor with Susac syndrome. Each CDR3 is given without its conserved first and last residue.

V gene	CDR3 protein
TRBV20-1	SALDPHSYNEQF
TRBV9	ASSAGLAGDNEQF
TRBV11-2	ASSLAPGNYGYT
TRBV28	ASDRGQYQETQY
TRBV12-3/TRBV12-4	ASSFGTDTQY
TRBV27	ASSLETSGSAFTDTQY
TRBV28	ASSSRQGGSYEQY
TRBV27	ASTWTGGNSPLH
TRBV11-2	ASSLVVWGPGELF
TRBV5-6	ASSLGQSYNEQF
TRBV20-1	SARDSQGMGGGYGYT
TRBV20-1	SATNTGGPTDTQY
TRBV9	ASSPTGGPSREQY
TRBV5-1	ASSGRFDEQF
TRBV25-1	ASSPSGMNTEAF
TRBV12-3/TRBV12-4	ASSLAGPY
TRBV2	ASSKIRTGHYEQY
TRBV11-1	ASSLSGTRPYEQY
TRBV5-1	ASSTDVRELF
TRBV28	ASRFNGANVLT
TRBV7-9	ASSPPGSQNYT
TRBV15	ATSRARELYNEQF
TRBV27	ASTVKGGYEQY
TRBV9	ASSVSGMLGTDTQY
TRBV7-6	ASSAGQGSYGYT
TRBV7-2	ASSLEVHPQETQY
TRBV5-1	ASSFPGTNTEAF
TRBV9	ASSVGRPSEALRGELF
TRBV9	ASSVGLRGRTDTQY
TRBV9	ASSSNSRAPNTGELF
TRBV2	ASSLGLAGPYEQY
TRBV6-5	ASSRTGERQF
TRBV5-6	ASSSTLAQPKGETQY
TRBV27	ASSLTSGGEEETQY
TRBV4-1	ASSRDRGFSGNTIY
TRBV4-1	ASSQAGQGETQY
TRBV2	ASSPGHGLGSEQY
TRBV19	ASAQGGGEQF
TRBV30	AWTLGQGTVQY
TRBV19	ASIGNYGYT
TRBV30	AWTANYGYT
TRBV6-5	ASSPGKWNTDTQY